The 5 T cell receptor beta chains reported below all come from one sample, sequenced in a study of cytotoxic CD8 clonotypes in ibrutinib-treated CLL. Sequencing used immunoSEQ multiplex PCR; TCRdb keeps in-frame clones, though not all of them. In the table there are some 130,000 clones, 80% to 90% of which are singletons. This sample comprised PBMCs, obtained after 24 months of ibrutinib treatment. The receptors here all came from a human donor with chronic lymphocytic leukemia.

This clone has ten or more counts. This chain links TRBV6-4 with TRBJ2-1; tentative D call: TRBD2 (6 bases). The CDR3 sequence is 15 residues long. The germline CDR1 and CDR2 sequences are MRHNA and SNTAGT. V gave up 0 bases and J gave up 8 bases, with 14 bases separating them. The CDR3 DNA is TGTGCCAGCAGTGACTCGAGGAGAGCGGGCGATGAGCAGTTCTTC. It yields the protein CASSDSRRAGDEQFF.

V and J are TRBV5-1 and TRBJ1-4, with TRBD1 matching over 7 bases. The V gene end was trimmed by 4 bases and the J gene end by 3 bases; junction bases not matched to a gene: 6. Germline V gene lookup returns CDR1 SGHRS and CDR2 YFSETQ. The CDR3 covers 15 residues. CDR3 loop: CASSDTGASNEKLFF. CDR3 DNA sequence: TGCGCCAGCAGCGACACAGGGGCTTCTAATGAAAAACTGTTTTTT. Full variable domain (remainder filled in from reference TRBV5-1 and TRBJ1-4): KAGVTQTPRYLIKTRGQQVTLSCSPISGHRSVSWYQQTPGQGLQFLFEYFSETQRNKGNFPGRFSGRQFSNSRSEMNVSTLELGDSALYLCASSDTGASNEKLFFGSGTQLSVL.

The V gene is TRBV11-3, the J gene TRBJ1-1, with D perhaps matching TRBD1 (6 bases). The CDR3 totals 13 residues. The germline V and J ends were trimmed by 4 bases and 4 bases, with 10 bases remaining between them. Germline values: CDR1 SGHNT, CDR2 YENEEA. The CDR3 is CASSSDRITEAFF. As DNA, the CDR3 is TGTGCCAGCAGCTCGGACAGAATCACTGAAGCTTTCTTT. Full variable domain (rest looked up from reference TRBV11-3 and TRBJ1-1): EAGVVQSPRYKIIEKKQPVAFWCNPISGHNTLYWYLQNLGQGPELLIRYENEEAVDDSQLPKDRFSAERLKGVDSTLKIQPAELGDSAVYLCASSSDRITEAFFGQGTRLTVV.

The V gene is TRBV7-9, the J gene TRBJ2-3; D perhaps matches TRBD2 (6 bases). Germline loops: CDR1 SEHNR, CDR2 FQNEAQ (reference sequence). The CDR3 has 16 residues. V dropped 5 bases and J dropped 0 bases, with 15 bases sitting between them. For the CDR3, the DNA is TGTGCCAGCAGCGGATGGGCGGGATCTAGCACAGATACGCAGTATTTT. This gives the protein CASSGWAGSSTDTQYF.

This chain connects TRBV27 to TRBJ1-4; possible D gene TRBD1, 6 bases. The CDR3 has 14 amino acids. Germline assignment: CDR1 MNHEY and CDR2 SMNVEV (reference sequence). The V gene lost 6 bases and the J gene lost 4 bases, with 12 bases spanning the gap. The CDR3 sequence is CASSTGQFNEKLFF. The CDR3 DNA is TGTGCCAGCAGCACTGGACAGTTTAATGAAAAACTGTTTTTT.